Listed below are T cell receptor beta chains from one sample, sequenced in a study of blood T cells in healthy people across ages. A single record per CDR3 protein comes from TCRdb applying MiXCR to the 5' RACE reads. The data contain 750,000 to 1,000,000 distinct CDR3 sequences, approximately 32% of them seen just once; the ten biggest clones take up 9.5% to 13%. The same sample was also studied in work on T cells of mothers and their children.

The source material was blood. The receptors shown here come from a woman aged 40 to 50 in good health. Both conserved end residues are part of each CDR3. A D gene is named only where the DNA matches it firmly. A clone size is listed for some rows: how often the clone was seen (once, few, many), or a class if it is expanded.

J,D,size,V,DNA,CDR3
TRBJ2-1,NA,few,TRBV12-3/TRBV12-4,TGTGCCAGCAGTTTAGCGAGTGTTACCTACAATGAGCAGTTCTTC,CASSLASVTYNEQFF
TRBJ2-3,NA,NA,TRBV27,TGTGCCAGCTCTCCATGGGGAGGCGCAGATACGCAGTATTTT,CASSPWGGADTQYF
TRBJ2-1,NA,many,TRBV9,TGTGCCAGCAGCACCAGACATAGTCAATCCAATGAGCAGTTCTTC,CASSTRHSQSNEQFF
TRBJ1-2,NA,NA,TRBV7-9,TGTGCCAGCAGCTTAACGACAGCCAGCTATGGCTACACCTTC,CASSLTTASYGYTF
TRBJ1-2,NA,few,TRBV9,TGTGCCAGCAGCCCCCGACTCGTTCGTTATGGCTACACCTTC,CASSPRLVRYGYTF
TRBJ2-3,TRBD2,few,TRBV7-9,TGTGCCAGCAGCCAAGTCACTAGCGGGGGACTAAATACGCAGTATTTT,CASSQVTSGGLNTQYF
TRBJ2-3,NA,NA,TRBV6-5,TGTGCCAGCAGCCCTGAGGGGCTGAGGGATACGCAGTATTTT,CASSPEGLRDTQYF
TRBJ1-1,NA,once,TRBV12-3/TRBV12-4,TGTGCCAGCAGTTTAGGATCGGGGAATCAGGAGACTTTCTTT,CASSLGSGNQETFF
TRBJ2-7,TRBD2,NA,TRBV7-2,TGTGCCAGCAGCATAGGGGCTAGCGGGGGGAGCTTCTCCTACGTGCAGTACTTC,CASSIGASGGSFSYVQYF
TRBJ1-1,TRBD1,NA,TRBV3-1,TGTGCCAGCAGCCAACCATGGACAGGGGCGAGGGCTGAAGCTTTCTTT,CASSQPWTGARAEAFF
TRBJ1-2,NA,few,TRBV15,TGTGCCACCACCATCGGCAGGGTAGTTGATGGCTACACCTTC,CATTIGRVVDGYTF
TRBJ2-7,TRBD1,many,TRBV7-9,TGTGCCAGCAGCGTAGAGGGACAGGGTTTTAGGTCCTACGAGCAGTACTTC,CASSVEGQGFRSYEQYF
TRBJ1-6,TRBD1,few,TRBV15,TGTGCCACCAGCAGAGATATGACAGGGTATAATTCACCCCTCCACTTT,CATSRDMTGYNSPLHF
TRBJ2-7,NA,few,TRBV4-1,TGCGCCAGCAGCCAACCGACCGATATTGCTTCCTACGAGCAGTACTTC,CASSQPTDIASYEQYF
TRBJ2-2,TRBD1,NA,TRBV5-1,TGCGCCAGCAGCTTGGGGACCCGGACAGGCACCGGGGAGCTGTTTTTT,CASSLGTRTGTGELFF
TRBJ2-1,TRBD2,NA,TRBV7-9,TGTGCCAGCAGCTTGACTAGCGGGGGGGCCGCGGGTGAGCAGTTCTTC,CASSLTSGGAAGEQFF
TRBJ1-4,TRBD1,NA,TRBV12-3/TRBV12-4,TGTGCCAGCAGGTTAAGCAGGGGGGCTGAAAAACTGTTTTTT,CASRLSRGAEKLFF
TRBJ2-5,TRBD2,many,TRBV7-2,TGTGCCAGCAGCTTCGCTAGCGGGGCCGAGACCCAGTACTTC,CASSFASGAETQYF
TRBJ2-7,TRBD2,few,TRBV27,TGTGCCAGCAGTTCCGAACGACTAGCGACAATCGGTGTGCAGTACTTC,CASSSERLATIGVQYF
TRBJ2-7,NA,few,TRBV24-1,TGTGCCACCAGTGACCGGCCTGGACCTAGACCCTACGAGCAGTACTTC,CATSDRPGPRPYEQYF
TRBJ2-3,NA,many,TRBV28,TGTGCCAGCAGCTCCGGGACACACCGCACAGATACGCAGTATTTT,CASSSGTHRTDTQYF
TRBJ2-7,TRBD1,NA,TRBV20-1,TGCAGCGCAATGGGGGACAGGGGAATCCCCTACGAGCAGTACTTC,CSAMGDRGIPYEQYF
TRBJ2-3,TRBD2,NA,TRBV6-1,TGTGCCAGCAGTGAACGGGGGGGAGGTACAGATACGCAGTATTTT,CASSERGGGTDTQYF
TRBJ2-7,TRBD2,NA,TRBV5-1,TGCGCCAGCAGCTTGTTACCAGCGGGGGGAACCTACGAGCAGTACTTC,CASSLLPAGGTYEQYF
TRBJ2-4,TRBD2,few,TRBV28,TGTGCCAGCAGTAAGAGGGGACTAGCGGGGGGGCCGGCCAAAAACATTCAGTACTTC,CASSKRGLAGGPAKNIQYF
TRBJ1-1,NA,many,TRBV12-3/TRBV12-4,TGTGCCAGCAGTCCCTGGGGTGGGGGCACTGAAGCTTTCTTT,CASSPWGGGTEAFF
TRBJ1-2,NA,many,TRBV5-1,TGCGCCAGCAGCTTGGACATAGGGGTTACGCTCACCTTC,CASSLDIGVTLTF
TRBJ2-5,NA,NA,TRBV21-1,TGTGCCAGCAGCAACGGGGTCATACAAGAGACCCAGTACTTC,CASSNGVIQETQYF
TRBJ2-1,TRBD2,NA,TRBV9,TGTGCCAGCAGCCCCGGGACTAGCTTAGGGTACAATGAGCAGTTCTTC,CASSPGTSLGYNEQFF
TRBJ2-7,NA,NA,TRBV29-1,TGCAGCGTTGTCAGGAGACCCTACGAGCAGTACTTC,CSVVRRPYEQYF
TRBJ2-7,TRBD1,few,TRBV11-2,TGTGCCAGCAGAACACAACAGGGGCCGAGCTCCTACGAGCAGTACTTC,CASRTQQGPSSYEQYF
TRBJ2-7,TRBD1,many,TRBV28,TGTGCCAGCAGCTTACCGGGACAGGGAGGCGAGCAGTACTTC,CASSLPGQGGEQYF
TRBJ1-2,TRBD1,NA,TRBV20-1,TGCAGTGCTAGCCTTCCCCGACAGGGGAAGGTAGGGGGCTACACCTTC,CSASLPRQGKVGGYTF
TRBJ2-1,NA,few,TRBV7-6,TGTGCCAGCTCGGTTCTCGGGTCGTCCTACAATGAGCAGTTCTTC,CASSVLGSSYNEQFF
TRBJ2-1,TRBD1,many,TRBV5-1,TGTGCCAGCAGTTTAGGGACAGGGCCTAATGAGCAGTTCTTC,CASSLGTGPNEQFF
TRBJ2-1,TRBD2,NA,TRBV20-1,TGCAGTGCTAGTGGTCTAGCGGGACCCCTACCCGGCAATGAGCAGTTCTTC,CSASGLAGPLPGNEQFF
TRBJ2-5,NA,many,TRBV4-3,TGCGCCAGCAGCCAAGTGGGGGTTTTGAAGACCCAGTACTTC,CASSQVGVLKTQYF
TRBJ1-1,NA,few,TRBV9,TGTGCCAGCAGCGTAGGTGAGGGGGTTAGGGTGAACACTGAAGCTTTCTTT,CASSVGEGVRVNTEAFF
TRBJ2-7,TRBD2,NA,TRBV2,TGTGCCATAATAGCGGGCACCTACGAGCAGTACTTC,CAIIAGTYEQYF
TRBJ2-1,NA,few,TRBV19,TGTGCCAGTAGTAGAACCGGGACCGACTACAATGAGCAGTTCTTC,CASSRTGTDYNEQFF
TRBJ2-7,NA,few,TRBV5-1,TGCGCCAGCAGCCAAACAGGGCCCGAGCAGTACTTC,CASSQTGPEQYF
TRBJ2-1,NA,once,TRBV20-1,TGCAGGGCTGAGCCAGTGCTCAATGAGCAGTTCTTC,CRAEPVLNEQFF
TRBJ2-7,TRBD1,once,TRBV28,TGTGCCAGCAGTGATCCCCGGGACAGAAGCTCCTACAAGCAGTACTTC,CASSDPRDRSSYKQYF
TRBJ2-5,NA,many,TRBV4-2,TGTGCCAGCAGCCAAGATCTCGACGGGGTTGGTGCCCAGTACTTC,CASSQDLDGVGAQYF
TRBJ1-1,NA,few,TRBV12-3/TRBV12-4,TGTGCCAGCAGACCCGGCCGGGCCGCTAGCCGGGCTATGAACACTGAAGCTTTCTTT,CASRPGRAASRAMNTEAFF
TRBJ2-7,NA,many,TRBV20-1,TGCAGTGCTAGATACAGTCACCCCTACGAGCAGTACTTC,CSARYSHPYEQYF
TRBJ2-1,NA,few,TRBV7-2,TGTGCCAGCAGCCCGTCCAGCCCCGCTTACAATGAGCAGTTCTTC,CASSPSSPAYNEQFF
TRBJ1-2,NA,few,TRBV6-1,TGTGCCAGCAGTGCCGCTGGGGGGGGGCTCAACTATGGCTACACCTTC,CASSAAGGGLNYGYTF
TRBJ1-1,TRBD1,few,TRBV12-3/TRBV12-4,TGTGCCAGCAGGTTAAGCGGACAGGCGCTCGCTTTCTTT,CASRLSGQALAFF
TRBJ2-4,NA,few,TRBV27,TGTGCCAGCAGTTTATGGGGGGTGGACAAAAACATTCAGTACTTC,CASSLWGVDKNIQYF
TRBJ2-3,TRBD2,NA,TRBV20-1,TGCAGTGCTAGAGATAGCGGGGGGGCCCGGGATACGCAGTATTTT,CSARDSGGARDTQYF